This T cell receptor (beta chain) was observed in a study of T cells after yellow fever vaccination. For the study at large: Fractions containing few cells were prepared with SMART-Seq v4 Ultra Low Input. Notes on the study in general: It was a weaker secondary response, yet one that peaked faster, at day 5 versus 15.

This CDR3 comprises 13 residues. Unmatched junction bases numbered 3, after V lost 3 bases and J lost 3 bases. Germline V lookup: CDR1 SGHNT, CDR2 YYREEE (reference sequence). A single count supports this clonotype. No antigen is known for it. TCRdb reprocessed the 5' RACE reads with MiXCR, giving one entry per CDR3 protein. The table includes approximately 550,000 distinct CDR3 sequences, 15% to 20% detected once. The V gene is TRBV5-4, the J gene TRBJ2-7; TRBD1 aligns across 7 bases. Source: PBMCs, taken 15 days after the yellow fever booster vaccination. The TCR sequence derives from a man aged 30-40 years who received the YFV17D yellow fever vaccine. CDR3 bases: TGTGCCAGCAGCTGGACAGGACTCTACGAGCAGTACTTC. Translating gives CASSWTGLYEQYF. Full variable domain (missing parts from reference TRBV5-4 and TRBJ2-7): ETGVTQSPTHLIKTRGQQVTLRCSSQSGHNTVSWYQQALGQGPQFIFQYYREEENGRGNFPPRFSGLQFPNYSSELNVNALELDDSALYLCASSWTGLYEQYFGPGTRLTVT.